Listed here are 16 T cell receptor beta chains from one sample, sequenced in a study of blood T cell repertoires in COVID-19. The table came from immunoSEQ multiplex PCR; TCRdb's copy has only in-frame clones and leaves some out. The repertoire holds 390,000 or so clones, with approximately 90% as singletons. The sample taken for sequencing was peripheral blood. The receptors derive from a woman under 40 with active or convalescent COVID-19.

In nucleotides, the CDR3 is TGTGCCACCCGTTTGACAGCAAGCACAGATACGCAGTATTTT. Protein: CATRLTASTDTQYF. This chain joins TRBV10-3 and TRBJ2-3, with a possible D match to TRBD1 (5 bases). CDR1 is ENHRY and CDR2 is SYGVKD in the germline V gene. This CDR3 is 14 amino acids long. Trimming removed 10 bases at V and 0 bases at J, with 14 bases between.

The CDR3 region is CASSEADIVSYEQYF. CDR3 coding DNA: TGTGCCAGCAGTGAAGCGGACATCGTAAGCTACGAGCAGTACTTC. V and J are TRBV2 and TRBJ2-7; D is possibly TRBD1 (5 bases). V lost 0 bases and J 3 bases, leaving 12 bases between the germline ends. This CDR3 has 15 residues. CDR1 SNHLY and CDR2 FYNNEI come from the germline V gene.

The rearrangement links TRBV6-1 to TRBJ1-3, with 7 bases that match TRBD1. Trimming took 6 bases from V and 3 from J; bases not matched to a gene: 2. The length of the CDR3 is 13 residues. Looked up from germline, CDR1 is MNHNS and CDR2 is SASEGT. CDR3 bases: TGTGCCAGCAGCGGGACAGATGGAAACACCATATATTTT. Translated, it gives CASSGTDGNTIYF.

The chain uses TRBV6-2 or TRBV6-3 and TRBJ1-6; TRBD1 is a possible D gene (6 bases). The V gene lost 5 bases and the J gene lost 3 bases, with 8 bases spanning the gap. Germline V gene data show CDR1 as MNHEY and CDR2 as SVGEGT. CDR3 length: 14 amino acids. The CDR3 loop is CASSGDNYNSPLHF. The CDR3 nucleotides read TGTGCCAGCAGTGGGGACAACTATAATTCACCCCTCCACTTT.

The chain has TRBV27 and TRBJ1-1; D possibly corresponds to TRBD1 (5 bases). Germline V lookup: CDR1 MNHEY, CDR2 SMNVEV (reference sequence). This CDR3 contains 13 residues. V gave up 3 bases and J gave up 6 bases, with 11 bases separating them. In nucleotides, the CDR3 is TGTGCCAGCAGTTTCCGGGGGGGGGCTGAAGCTTTCTTT. It yields the protein CASSFRGGAEAFF.

This clone appeared a single time. V gene TRBV29-1 combines with J gene TRBJ2-4; D might be TRBD1 (6 bases). The germline V and J ends were trimmed by 7 bases and 3 bases, with 16 bases remaining between them. Germline CDR1 SQVTM, CDR2 ANQGSEA. The CDR3 contains 14 residues. The DNA of the CDR3 is TGCAGCGGCGTGACAGGAACGGGCAAAAACATTCAGTACTTC. It encodes CSGVTGTGKNIQYF.

The chain combines TRBV5-1 with TRBJ1-6; 8 bases match TRBD1. The CDR3 spans 15 residues. Germline assignment: CDR1 SGHRS and CDR2 YFSETQ. Germline trimming cut 4 bases from V and 6 bases from J; bases unmatched to any gene: 6. CDR3 DNA: TGCGCCAGCAGCCCGAGACAGGGGTTTAATTCACCCCTCCACTTT. Protein sequence: CASSPRQGFNSPLHF. Variable domain in full (rest from reference TRBV5-1 and TRBJ1-6): KAGVTQTPRYLIKTRGQQVTLSCSPISGHRSVSWYQQTPGQGLQFLFEYFSETQRNKGNFPGRFSGRQFSNSRSEMNVSTLELGDSALYLCASSPRQGFNSPLHFGNGTRLTVT.

This clone turned up a few times. The genes are TRBV5-5 and TRBJ1-2; 11 nucleotides align to TRBD1. Germline lookup yields CDR1 SGHKS and CDR2 YYEKEE (reference sequence). CDR3 length: 14 residues. The V segment lost 4 bases and the J segment 8 bases; nucleotides outside the gene matches: 7. This CDR3 reads CASSKGTGGDGYTF. In DNA form, the CDR3 reads TGTGCCAGCAGCAAAGGGACAGGGGGAGACGGCTACACCTTC.

The chain uses TRBV5-1 and TRBJ1-1; D unresolved. CDR3 size: 13 residues. Germline values: CDR1 SGHRS, CDR2 YFSETQ. The V gene lost 2 bases and the J gene lost 4 bases, with 9 bases spanning the gap. The CDR3 here is CASSLGGSTEAFF. The CDR3 region has the DNA TGCGCCAGCAGCTTAGGAGGGAGCACTGAAGCTTTCTTT.

This chain uses TRBV9 with TRBJ2-3; D call uncertain. The ends were cut back, 1 base at V and 4 bases at J, with 10 bases in the middle. CDR3 length: 14 amino acids. Germline V CDR1 and CDR2: SGDLS, YYNGEE. The CDR3 sequence is CASSVRGRSDTQYF. DNA of the CDR3: TGTGCCAGCAGCGTACGCGGTAGATCAGATACGCAGTATTTT.

The CDR3 DNA follows: TGTGCCAGCAGCCAAGAAGTAGCGGGTACCTACGAGCAGTACTTC. This gives the protein CASSQEVAGTYEQYF. The rearrangement joins TRBV4-2 to TRBJ2-7, with 7 bases identical to TRBD2. The CDR3 sequence is 15 residues long. Germline V CDR1 and CDR2: LGHNA, YNFKEQ. J lost 2 bases, V lost 0 bases, and 4 bases had no gene match.

This chain connects TRBV2 to TRBJ1-4; D possibly corresponds to TRBD1 (6 bases). Germline V gene data show CDR1 as SNHLY and CDR2 as FYNNEI. The ends were cut back, 1 base at V and 8 bases at J, with 20 bases in the middle. CDR3 length: 17 amino acids. The DNA of the CDR3 is TGTGCCAGCAGTGAAGTCGGACAGACCAACCCAAGGGAAAAACTGTTTTTT. As protein: CASSEVGQTNPREKLFF.

The V and J genes are TRBV18 and TRBJ2-7, with D possibly being TRBD1 (6 bases). The CDR3 is 15 residues long. V dropped 3 bases and J dropped 2 bases, with 14 bases sitting between them. CDR1 is KGHSH, CDR2 LQKENI, per germline. CDR3 coding DNA: TGTGCCAGCTCACCCCCGGGACAAGTCCCCTACGAGCAGTACTTC. Translating it yields CASSPPGQVPYEQYF.

The chain uses TRBV19 and TRBJ1-1; tentatively, D is TRBD1 (5 bases). The CDR3 contains 13 residues. Germline V lookup: CDR1 LNHDA, CDR2 SQIVND (reference sequence). Trimming took 9 bases from V and 1 from J, leaving 12 bases between them. This chain's CDR3 is CASRGQPNTEAFF. The CDR3 region has the DNA TGTGCCAGCCGTGGACAACCGAACACTGAAGCTTTCTTT.

The rearrangement links TRBV7-8 to TRBJ1-2; D unresolved. V was pared by 3 bases and J by 4 bases, with 12 bases between. The length of the CDR3 is 14 residues. Germline assignment: CDR1 SGHVS and CDR2 FQNEAQ. Written as DNA, the CDR3 is TGTGCCAGCAGCTTGGATCATGGGCCCTATGGCTACACCTTC. This gives the protein CASSLDHGPYGYTF.

The J gene is TRBJ2-5, the V gene TRBV29-1; maybe TRBD2 (6 bases). The CDR3 is made up of 13 amino acids. The germline V gene has CDR1 SQVTM and CDR2 ANQGSEA. The germline V and J ends were trimmed by 6 bases and 5 bases, with 16 bases remaining between them. CDR3 nucleotide sequence: TGCAGCGTGACAGTGCCAGGGAGGGAGACCCAGTACTTC. Protein product: CSVTVPGRETQYF.